This TCR beta chain originates from a study of graft-versus-host responses after intestinal transplantation. About the research overall: The recipients all started with anti-thymocyte globulin induction and then took tacrolimus and steroids for about 3 years.

Germline V CDR1 and CDR2: SGHVS, FNYEAQ. The ends lost 1 base at V and 1 base at J; junction bases unmatched: 4. The CDR3 extends over 16 amino acids. The method was immunoSEQ multiplex PCR; TCRdb's version includes in-frame clones alone and lacks a portion of them. In the table there are under 95,000 clones, 80% to 85% of which are singletons. In regard to this clone: The antigen is undetermined.

Study-wide findings and caveats: GvH clones appeared in recipient marrow, some first in ileum or blood. Early after transplant, HvG clones declined as circulating GvH clones peaked. Allografts of patients with graft-donor T cell macrochimerism showed high graft-versus-host to host-versus-graft clone ratios.

The source was unstimulated CD4+ T cells sorted from spleen or lymph node cells, collected before intestinal transplant. The chain recombines TRBV7-6 with TRBJ2-3, with TRBD2 matching 8 bases. The clonotype comes from a human donor who received an intestinal transplant. The CDR3 spells CASSLVGLVGTDTQYF. The CDR3 DNA reads TGTGCCAGCAGCTTAGTGGGACTAGTTGGCACAGATACGCAGTATTTT.